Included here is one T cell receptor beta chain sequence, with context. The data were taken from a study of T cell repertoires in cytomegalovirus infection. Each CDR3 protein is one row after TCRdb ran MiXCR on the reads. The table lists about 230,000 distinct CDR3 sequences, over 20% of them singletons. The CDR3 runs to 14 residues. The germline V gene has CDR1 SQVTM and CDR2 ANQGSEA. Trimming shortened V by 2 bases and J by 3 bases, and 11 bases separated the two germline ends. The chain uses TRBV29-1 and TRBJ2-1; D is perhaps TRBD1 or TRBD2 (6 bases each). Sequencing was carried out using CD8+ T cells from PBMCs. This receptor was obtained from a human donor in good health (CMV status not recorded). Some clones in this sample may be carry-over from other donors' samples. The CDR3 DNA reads TGCAGCGTTGAAATGGGGGGCATCTACAATGAGCAGTTCTTC. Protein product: CSVEMGGIYNEQFF.